One T cell receptor (beta chain) is described in this entry. Antigen: not known. The method was immunoSEQ multiplex PCR; TCRdb's version includes in-frame clones alone and lacks a portion of them. The repertoire holds 77,000 or so clones, with more than 70% as singletons. V lost 3 bases, J lost 0 bases, and 7 bases lay in between. Germline CDR1 WNHNN, CDR2 SYGVQD (reference sequence). This CDR3 has 14 residues. The source of the sample is a study of OX40 agonist ivuxolimab in advanced cancers. Study-level points and caveats: The CD4+ and CD8+ T cells in the blood had expanded clonally by week 6 at 0.1 to 3.0 mg/kg.

The source of this sequence is an adult with an advanced solid tumor such as melanoma, head and neck, liver or kidney cancer. Sequences were derived from CD4+ or CD8+ T cells sorted from blood, sampled in a trial of the OX40 agonist ivuxolimab. V gene TRBV10-1 combines with J gene TRBJ2-3, with no clear D. This CDR3 reads CASSESVSTDTQYF. For the CDR3, the DNA is TGCGCCAGCAGTGAAAGCGTTAGCACAGATACGCAGTATTTT.